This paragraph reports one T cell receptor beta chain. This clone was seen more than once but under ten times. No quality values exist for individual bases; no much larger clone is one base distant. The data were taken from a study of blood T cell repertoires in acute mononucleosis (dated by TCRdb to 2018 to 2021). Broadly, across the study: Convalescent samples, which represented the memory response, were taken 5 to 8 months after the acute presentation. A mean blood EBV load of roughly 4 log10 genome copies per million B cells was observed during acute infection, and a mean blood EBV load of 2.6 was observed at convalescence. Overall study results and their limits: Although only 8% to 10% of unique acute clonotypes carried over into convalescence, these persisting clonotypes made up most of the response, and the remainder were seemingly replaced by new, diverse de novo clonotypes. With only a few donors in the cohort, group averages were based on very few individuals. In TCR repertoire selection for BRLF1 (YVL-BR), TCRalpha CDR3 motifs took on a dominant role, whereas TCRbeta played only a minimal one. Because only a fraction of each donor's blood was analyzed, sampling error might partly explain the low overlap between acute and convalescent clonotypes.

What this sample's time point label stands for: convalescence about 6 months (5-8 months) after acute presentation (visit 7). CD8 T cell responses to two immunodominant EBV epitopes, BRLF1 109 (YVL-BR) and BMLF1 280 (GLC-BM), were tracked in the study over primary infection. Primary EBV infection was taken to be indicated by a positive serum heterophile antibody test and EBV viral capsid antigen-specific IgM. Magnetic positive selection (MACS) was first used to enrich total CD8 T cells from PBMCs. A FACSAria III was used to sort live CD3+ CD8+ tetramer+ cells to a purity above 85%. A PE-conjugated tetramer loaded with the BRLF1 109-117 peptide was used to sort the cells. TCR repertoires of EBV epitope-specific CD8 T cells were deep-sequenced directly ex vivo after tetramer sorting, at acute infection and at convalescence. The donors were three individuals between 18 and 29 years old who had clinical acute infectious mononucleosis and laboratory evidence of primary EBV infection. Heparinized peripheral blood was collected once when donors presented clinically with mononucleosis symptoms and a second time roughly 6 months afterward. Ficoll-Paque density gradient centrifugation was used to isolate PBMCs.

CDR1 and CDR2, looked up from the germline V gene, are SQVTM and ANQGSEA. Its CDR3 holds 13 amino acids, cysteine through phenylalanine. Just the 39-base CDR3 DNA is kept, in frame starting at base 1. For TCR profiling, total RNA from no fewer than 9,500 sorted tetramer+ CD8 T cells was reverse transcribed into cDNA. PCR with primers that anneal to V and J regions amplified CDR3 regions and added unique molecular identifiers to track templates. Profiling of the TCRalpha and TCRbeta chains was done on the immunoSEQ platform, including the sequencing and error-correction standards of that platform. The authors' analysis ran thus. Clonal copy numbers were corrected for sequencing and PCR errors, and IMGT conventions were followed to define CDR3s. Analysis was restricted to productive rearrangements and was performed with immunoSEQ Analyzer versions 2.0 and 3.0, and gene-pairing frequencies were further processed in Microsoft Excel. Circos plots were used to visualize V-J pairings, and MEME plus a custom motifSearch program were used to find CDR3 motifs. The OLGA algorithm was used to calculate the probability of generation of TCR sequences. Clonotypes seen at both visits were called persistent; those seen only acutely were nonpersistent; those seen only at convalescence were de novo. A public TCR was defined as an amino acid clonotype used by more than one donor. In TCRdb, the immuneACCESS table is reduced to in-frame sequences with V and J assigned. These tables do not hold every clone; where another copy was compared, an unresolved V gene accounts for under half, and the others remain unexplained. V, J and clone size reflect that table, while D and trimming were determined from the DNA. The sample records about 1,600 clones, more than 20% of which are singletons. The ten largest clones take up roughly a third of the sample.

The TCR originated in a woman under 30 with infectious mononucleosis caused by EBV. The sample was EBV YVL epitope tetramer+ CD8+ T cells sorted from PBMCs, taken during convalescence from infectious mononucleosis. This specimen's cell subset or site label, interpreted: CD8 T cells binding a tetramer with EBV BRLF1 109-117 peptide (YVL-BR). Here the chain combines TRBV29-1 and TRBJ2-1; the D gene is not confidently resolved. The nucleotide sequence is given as TGCAGTGCGATCAACCCCCCCGGCAATGAGCAGTTCTTC. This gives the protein CSAINPPGNEQFF.